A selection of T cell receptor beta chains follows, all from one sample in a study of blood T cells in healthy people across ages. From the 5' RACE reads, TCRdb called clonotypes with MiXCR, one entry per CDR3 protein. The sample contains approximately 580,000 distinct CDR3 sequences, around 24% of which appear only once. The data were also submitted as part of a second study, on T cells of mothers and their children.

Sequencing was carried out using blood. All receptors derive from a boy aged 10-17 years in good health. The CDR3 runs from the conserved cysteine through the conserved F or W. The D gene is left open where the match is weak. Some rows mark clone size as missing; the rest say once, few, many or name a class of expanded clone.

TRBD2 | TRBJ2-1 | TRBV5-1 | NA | CASSAGTSGGVEQFF | TGCGCCAGCAGCGCAGGGACTAGCGGGGGGGTTGAGCAGTTCTTC
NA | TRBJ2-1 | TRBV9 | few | CASSRRGGDEQFF | TGTGCCAGCAGCCGGCGCGGGGGCGATGAGCAGTTCTTC
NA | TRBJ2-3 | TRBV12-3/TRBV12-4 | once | CASSLPGHPSADTQYF | TGTGCCAGCAGTTTACCGGGACACCCAAGCGCAGATACGCAGTATTTT
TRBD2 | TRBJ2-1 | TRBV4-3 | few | CASSQARTSDNEQFF | TGCGCCAGCAGCCAGGCACGGACTAGCGACAATGAGCAGTTCTTC
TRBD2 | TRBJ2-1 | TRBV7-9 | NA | CASSFVRTSGGFEQFF | TGTGCCAGCAGCTTCGTCCGGACTAGCGGAGGGTTTGAGCAGTTCTTC
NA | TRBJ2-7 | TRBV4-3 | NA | CASSQVSGSYEQYF | TGCGCCAGCAGCCAAGTATCAGGGTCTTACGAGCAGTACTTC
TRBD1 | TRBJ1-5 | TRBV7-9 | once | CASSATGGGQPQHF | TGTGCCAGCAGCGCAACAGGGGGCGGTCAGCCCCAGCATTTT
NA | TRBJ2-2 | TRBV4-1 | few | CASSQDSSGPYTGELFF | TGCGCCAGCAGCCAAGACTCCTCGGGGCCGTACACCGGGGAGCTGTTTTTT
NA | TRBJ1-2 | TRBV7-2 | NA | CASSLLSDGYTF | TGTGCCAGCAGCTTACTATCGGATGGCTACACCTTC
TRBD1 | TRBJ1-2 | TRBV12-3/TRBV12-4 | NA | CASTPPGSRGQGYGYTF | TGTGCCAGCACCCCCCCTGGGTCGAGGGGGCAGGGGTATGGCTACACCTTC